This T cell receptor (beta chain) was found in a study of T cell responses to AZD1222 COVID-19 vaccine. Regarding this clone: Its specificity is unknown.

This CDR3 is built from 15 residues. In germline, CDR1 is MNHEY, CDR2 SVGEGT. V shed 2 bases and J 4 bases; nucleotides not matched to a gene: 5. The method was immunoSEQ multiplex PCR; TCRdb's version includes in-frame clones alone and lacks a portion of them. The sample has roughly 180,000 clones, over 80% seen once; the top ten hold about 1%. General observations from the study: Variant regions that are unmutated are reportedly the target of nearly half of spike-specific TCRs. Among those given AZD1222, only five or six were seropositive at baseline. Breadth and depth of Spike-specific TCRs rose after two AZD1222 doses. Donors skewed white British and female; clonal diversity was possibly underestimated.

This chain connects TRBV6-2 or TRBV6-3 to TRBJ2-7; the match to TRBD2 covers 10 bases. The source was peripheral blood, collected 28 days after the second dose of the MenACWY control vaccine. The receptor was derived from an adult who received the MenACWY meningococcal vaccine as a control. The CDR3 coding sequence is TGTGCCAGCAGTTACGAAGGACTAGCGGATTACGAGCAGTACTTC. Translated, it gives CASSYEGLADYEQYF.